The 4 T cell receptor beta chains below come from one sample, sequenced in a study of cytomegalovirus exposure and HLA in healthy donors. This table comes from immunoSEQ multiplex PCR, and its TCRdb copy is limited to in-frame clones, with some not included. This table has under 200,000 clones, about 81% appearing once. The sample consisted of PBMCs. Receptors were obtained from a woman aged 25 to 39 in good health and CMV-seronegative.

This clone was recorded only once. The gene calls are TRBV6-1 and TRBJ2-2, with D maybe TRBD2 (6 bases). Trimming left V 6 bases short and J 1 base short, with 9 bases between. CDR1 and CDR2 from the germline V gene are MNHNS and SASEGT. This CDR3 region has 14 residues. The CDR3 here is CASRWRENTGELFF. The CDR3 coding sequence is TGTGCCAGCAGGTGGAGGGAGAACACCGGGGAGCTGTTTTTT.

This clone was recorded once. The V gene is TRBV15, the J gene TRBJ2-1, with 13 bases lining up with TRBD2. Germline CDR1 LNHNV, CDR2 YYDKDF (reference sequence). The CDR3 consists of 17 residues. The V segment lost 0 bases and the J segment 6 bases; nucleotides outside the gene matches: 5. The CDR3 DNA sequence: TGTGCCACCAGCAGAGAGTCCCGACTAGCGGGGGGCAATGAGCAGTTCTTC. The encoded protein is CATSRESRLAGGNEQFF.

The chain is built from TRBV12-5 and TRBJ2-2, with D perhaps matching TRBD1 (5 bases). The CDR3 covers 15 residues. CDR1 and CDR2 from the germline V gene are LGHNT and FRNRAP. With 2 bases removed from V and 3 bases from J, the gap between germline ends came to 10 bases. For the CDR3, the DNA is TGTGCTAGTGGTTTGCTCCAGGGTGACACCGGGGAGCTGTTTTTT. It translates to CASGLLQGDTGELFF.

The chain combines TRBV11-2 with TRBJ2-1; D possibly corresponds to TRBD2 (5 bases). Germline V gene lookup returns CDR1 SGHAT and CDR2 FQNNGV. The CDR3 sequence is 15 residues long. V was clipped by 6 bases and J by 8 bases, with 20 bases between them. The DNA for the CDR3 is TGTGCCAGCAGTCCATTCCGGCTAGCAGGCGATGAGCAGTTCTTC. Translating it yields CASSPFRLAGDEQFF.